One sample yielded the 32 T cell receptor beta chains listed below, sequenced in a study of tumor-infiltrating lymphocytes in primary liver carcinoma. Extraction also yielded germline DNA, while blood RNA was obtained from unsorted whole blood. Constant-region priming of about 500 ng total RNA yielded TCR beta cDNA. For TCR beta, libraries were produced by three nested multiplex PCR rounds using slightly modified ARM-PCR. Each of the first two PCR rounds ran around 10 cycles with TRBV1-TRBV30 forward and C-beta reverse primers. TCRdb re-called the multiplex PCR reads through MiXCR, storing one row per CDR3 protein. This table holds more than 150,000 distinct CDR3 sequences, about 60% found once. Source material: peripheral blood. Every receptor here comes from a man between 35 and 55 years old with primary liver carcinoma and hepatitis B virus infection.

The J gene is TRBJ2-1, the V gene TRBV6-4, with 9 nucleotides matching TRBD2. This CDR3 comprises 17 residues. Trimming took 5 bases from V and 8 from J; bases not matched to a gene: 16. Germline CDR1 is MRHNA and CDR2 is SNTAGT. The CDR3 coding sequence is TGTGCCAGCAGTCCTGGACGGGGGGCTAGCGGGACAGATGAGCAGTTCTTC. Its translation is CASSPGRGASGTDEQFF.

In this sample, this clonotype turned up once. At one end, the junction sequence differs from germline, possibly due to a read error. The chain recombines TRBV14 with TRBJ1-1; D unresolved. Germline-derived CDR1 and CDR2 are SGHDN and FVKESK. CDR3 size: 12 residues. The CDR3 reads CASSQDRAEAIF. The CDR3 bases are TGTGCCAGTAGCCAAGACCGGGCTGAAGCTATCTTT.

This clonotype came up many times. This sequence joins TRBV29-1 and TRBJ2-1, with TRBD2 matching over 13 bases. J gave up 5 bases and V 6 bases, and 1 base lay outside the gene matches. This CDR3 is 13 amino acids long. Germline values: CDR1 SQVTM, CDR2 ANQGSEA. For the CDR3, the DNA is TGCAGCGTAGGGACTAGCGGGGACAATGAGCAGTTCTTC. It specifies CSVGTSGDNEQFF.

To note about this clonotype: This clone may be a read error of a much larger clone one base away. The rearrangement joins TRBV10-3 to TRBJ2-3, with a tentative D call TRBD1 (5 bases). Trimming cost V 5 bases and J 2 bases, with 8 bases left between them. There are 13 residues in the CDR3. The V gene's germline CDR1 is ENHRY and CDR2 SYGVKD. The DNA of the CDR3 is TGTGCCATCAGTAGGGGATCCACAGATACGCAGTATTTT. This gives the protein CAISRGSTDTQYF.

Notes on this clonotype: This may be a read error, as it is one base from a much larger clone. V is TRBV29-1 and J is TRBJ2-7; TRBD1 matches 9 bases. Germline V gives CDR1 SQVTM, CDR2 ANQGSEA. The CDR3 loop spans 17 amino acids. The CDR3 coding sequence is TGCAGCGTCCTCAGATGGCAGCCCACAGGGGGCTCCTACGAGCACTACTTC. This codes for CSVLRWQPTGGSYEHYF.

The V and J genes are TRBV6-1 and TRBJ2-6; no firm D call. Germline V gene sequence: CDR1 MNHNS, CDR2 SASEGT. The CDR3 is 14 amino acids. Trimming took 7 bases from V and 2 from J, leaving 9 bases between them. This chain's CDR3 is CASIPPAGANVLTF. CDR3 DNA sequence: TGTGCCAGCATCCCGCCTGCTGGGGCCAACGTCCTGACTTTC.

The chain couples TRBV7-9 to TRBJ2-5; 8 bases fit TRBD1. Germline V CDR1 and CDR2: SEHNR, FQNEAQ (reference sequence). With V trimmed by 6 bases and J by 3 bases, 12 bases remained unmatched. The CDR3 sequence is 16 residues long. The CDR3 DNA reads as TGTGCCAGCAGAACGACTTACAGGGGGTCCGAAGAGACCCAGTACTTC. Encoded protein: CASRTTYRGSEETQYF.

In regard to this clonotype: At one boundary the junction diverges from the germline segment, which might be a read error. The V call is TRBV7-9, the J call TRBJ1-1, with 10 bases matching TRBD1. Germline V gene lookup returns CDR1 SEHNR and CDR2 FQNEAQ (reference sequence). The length of the CDR3 is 17 residues. CDR3 sequence reads: CPSSQPPGQGWNTEAFF. The DNA of the CDR3 is TGTCCCAGCAGCCAACCCCCGGGACAGGGGTGGAACACTGAAGCTTTCTTT.

The count of this clonotype is one. The J gene is TRBJ2-2, the V gene TRBV4-2; D is possibly TRBD2 (6 bases). This CDR3 is 15 amino acids long. V lost 1 base to trimming and J lost 6 bases, with 12 bases between them. Germline V CDR1 and CDR2: LGHNA, YNFKEQ. CDR3: CASSQVTSRPGELFF. CDR3 nucleotide sequence: TGTGCCAGCAGCCAAGTAACTAGCAGGCCCGGGGAGCTGTTTTTT.

Turning to this clonotype: This is likely a read error, given that the CDR3 carries no conserved phenylalanine or tryptophan at its end. This CDR3 reads CASSQEGVGQPQHC. The CDR3 nucleotides read TGCGCCAGCAGCCAAGAAGGGGTAGGTCAGCCCCAGCATTGT. The V call is TRBV4-1, the J call TRBJ1-5, with D perhaps TRBD1 (5 bases). V shed 0 bases and J shed 6 bases, with 9 bases lying between them. This CDR3 spans 14 amino acids. The germline gives CDR1 MGHRA, CDR2 YSYEKL.

This clonotype has ten or more counts. The chain employs TRBV10-2 and TRBJ2-1; TRBD2 might be the D (6 bases). The germline V gene encodes CDR1 WSHSY and CDR2 SAAADI. This CDR3 is built from 13 residues. V was cut by 6 bases and J by 5 bases, with 11 bases left in between. The CDR3: CASRGLHNNEQFF. CDR3 nucleotides: TGCGCCAGCAGGGGACTGCATAACAATGAGCAGTTCTTC.

Concerning this clonotype itself: An end of the junction does not agree with germline; a read error may underlie this. The rearrangement uses TRBV11-3 and TRBJ2-1, with 14 bases that match TRBD2. The CDR3 is 16 residues long. Germline values: CDR1 SGHNT, CDR2 YENEEA. The CDR3 nucleotides are TGTGCCAGGAGCTTATCGGGGACTAGCGGGAGAGGTGAGCACTTCTTC. This translates into CARSLSGTSGRGEHFF.

This clonotype was counted a few times. The V gene is TRBV6-1, the J gene TRBJ2-5, with 7 bases that match TRBD2. The junction had 7 bases not matched to a gene; V was cut back by 4 bases and J by 5 bases. Germline V CDR1 and CDR2: MNHNS, SASEGT. The CDR3 loop spans 14 amino acids. The CDR3 spells CASSVAGRDETQYF. The CDR3 bases are TGTGCCAGCAGTGTGGCGGGGAGGGACGAGACCCAGTACTTC.

The chain employs TRBV30 and TRBJ1-1; TRBD1 is a possible D gene (5 bases). The germline gives CDR1 GTSNPN, CDR2 SVGIG (reference sequence). This CDR3 comprises 13 residues. The V end lost 4 bases, the J end lost 1 base, and 10 bases lay between the germline ends. The CDR3 sequence: CAWIGAWNTEAFF. As DNA, the CDR3 is TGTGCCTGGATTGGGGCATGGAACACTGAAGCTTTCTTT.

This clonotype was observed a few times. This chain connects TRBV10-3 to TRBJ1-2; D unresolved. Trimming stripped 0 bases from V and 3 bases from J, with 8 bases between. This CDR3 spans 14 amino acids. Germline assignment: CDR1 ENHRY and CDR2 SYGVKD. CDR3 protein: CAISESVGDYGYTF. CDR3 in DNA: TGTGCCATCAGTGAGTCGGTCGGGGACTATGGCTACACCTTC.

The chain couples TRBV4-2 to TRBJ2-7; 15 positions match TRBD2. Germline-derived CDR1 and CDR2 are LGHNA and YNFKEQ. The CDR3 length is 18 residues. The V and J ends lost 0 bases and 6 bases, in that order; junction bases with no gene match: 9. CDR3 bases: TGTGCCAGCAGCCAAGATGGGACTAGCGGGAGGTCCCCCAGCGAGCAGTACTTC. Protein product: CASSQDGTSGRSPSEQYF.

V and J are TRBV6-5 and TRBJ2-7, with D perhaps being TRBD1 or TRBD2 (6 bases each). The CDR3 runs 13 residues. The germline V gene has CDR1 MNHEY and CDR2 SVGAGI. Between the trimmed V and J ends, which lost 9 bases and 7 bases, there was a span of 19 bases. This CDR3 reads CASSLASQGEQYF. CDR3 bases: TGTGCCAGTTCGCTAGCGAGCCAGGGGGAGCAGTACTTC.

In this sample, this clonotype turned up many times. The chain employs TRBV29-1 and TRBJ2-1, with 14 bases that match TRBD2. This CDR3 has 13 amino acids. CDR1 SQVTM and CDR2 ANQGSEA come from the germline V gene. With V trimmed by 8 bases and J by 5 bases, 2 bases remained unmatched. The CDR3 loop reads CSQGLAGDNEQFF. CDR3 nucleotides: TGCAGCCAGGGACTAGCGGGAGACAATGAGCAGTTCTTC.

The chain couples TRBV28 to TRBJ1-5; TRBD1 is a possible D gene (5 bases). CDR3 size: 15 residues. Trimming took off 2 bases at V and 4 bases at J, with 12 bases between the two ends. Germline CDR1 reads MDHEN; CDR2 reads SYDVKM. CDR3 amino acids: CASSLPSGGNQPQHF. In DNA form, the CDR3 reads TGTGCCAGCAGTTTACCCTCCGGGGGAAATCAGCCCCAGCATTTT.

The rearrangement uses TRBV7-9 and TRBJ1-1, with unresolved D. V shed 5 bases and J shed 7 bases, with 23 bases lying between them. CDR1 is SEHNR, CDR2 FQNEAQ, per germline (reference sequence). The CDR3 totals 16 residues. In DNA form, the CDR3 reads TGTGCCAGCAGCCTCTCCCCGGGTCAAACTATTCTTGAAGCTTTCTTT. Its translation: CASSLSPGQTILEAFF.

The V call is TRBV30, the J call TRBJ1-6; D unresolved. This CDR3 contains 12 residues. Germline V gene data show CDR1 as GTSNPN and CDR2 as SVGIG (reference sequence). V gave up 1 base and J gave up 9 bases, with 7 bases separating them. For the CDR3, the DNA is TGTGCCTGGAGTGGAATCGCTTCACCCCTCCACTTT. This translates into CAWSGIASPLHF.

The V call is TRBV13, the J call TRBJ1-1, with D tentatively TRBD1 (5 bases). V gave up 5 bases and J gave up 0 bases, with 13 bases separating them. CDR1 is PRHDT, CDR2 FYEKMQ, per germline (reference sequence). CDR3 length equals 15 residues. The chain's CDR3 is CASSPTVLMNTEAFF. The CDR3 DNA follows: TGTGCCAGCAGCCCGACAGTACTTATGAACACTGAAGCTTTCTTT.

Points on this clonotype: Sequence at one end of the junction differs from germline and may be a read error. The gene calls are TRBV11-3 and TRBJ2-3; the D is unclear. From germline, CDR1 is SGHNT and CDR2 YENEEA. The CDR3 contains 13 residues. CDR3 protein: CASGLKGPDTQYF. The DNA for the CDR3 is TGTGCCAGCGGCTTAAAGGGCCCAGATACGCAGTATTTT.

This clonotype is labeled medium-sized. This chain links TRBV11-2 with TRBJ2-3; the D is unclear. The CDR3 contains 15 residues. Trimming took 1 base from V and 1 from J, leaving 9 bases between them. Per germline, CDR1 SGHAT and CDR2 FQNNGV. In nucleotides, the CDR3 is TGTGCCAGCAGCTTAGGAGTCCCGGGCACAGATACGCAGTATTTT. Translation gives CASSLGVPGTDTQYF.

The chain couples TRBV6-6 to TRBJ1-1; TRBD1 is a possible D gene (6 bases). The CDR3 length is 14 residues. Germline V lookup: CDR1 MNHNY, CDR2 SVGAGI (reference sequence). Trimming took 2 bases from V and 0 from J, leaving 7 bases between them. The CDR3 loop reads CASSYGQLNTEAFF. CDR3 nucleotides: TGTGCCAGCAGTTACGGACAGCTGAACACTGAAGCTTTCTTT.

The chain uses TRBV15 and TRBJ2-4, with D perhaps given as TRBD1 or TRBD2 (5 bases each). Trimming took off 0 bases at V and 0 bases at J, with 12 bases between the two ends. Germline CDR1 LNHNV, CDR2 YYDKDF (reference sequence). The CDR3 covers 17 residues. The CDR3 protein is CATSRDFSGLAKNIQYF. CDR3 nucleotides: TGTGCCACCAGCAGAGACTTCTCGGGGCTAGCCAAAAACATTCAGTACTTC.

This clonotype was detected once. The rearrangement uses TRBV6-1 and TRBJ1-3; D is undetermined. The V end lost 3 bases, the J end lost 4 bases, and 13 bases lay between the germline ends. CDR3 length: 15 residues. CDR1 is MNHNS and CDR2 is SASEGT in the germline V gene. The chain's CDR3 is CASSDTRGCGNTIYF. In DNA, the CDR3 is TGTGCCAGCAGTGACACTCGGGGTTGCGGAAACACCATATATTTT.

This chain connects TRBV6-6 to TRBJ1-4, with TRBD1 matching 7 bases. CDR3 length equals 14 residues. With 7 bases clipped from V and 11 bases from J, the junction kept 13 bases outside the gene matches. Germline CDR1 is MNHNY and CDR2 is SVGAGI (reference sequence). The CDR3 DNA sequence: TGTGCCAGCAACTACAGGGACAGCGGGGAGAAACTGTTTTTT. This gives the protein CASNYRDSGEKLFF.

Of note for this clonotype: Germline is not matched at one junction end, which may reflect a read error. The V call is TRBV11-2, the J call TRBJ2-5; 7 nucleotides line up with TRBD2. Per the germline V gene, CDR1 is SGHAT and CDR2 is FQNNGV. This CDR3 spans 18 amino acids. The CDR3 sequence is CAKSFGTNGRWGQDTQYF. The CDR3 nucleotides read TGTGCCAAAAGCTTCGGGACTAACGGGAGGTGGGGCCAAGACACCCAGTACTTC.

This chain links TRBV7-9 with TRBJ1-5, with TRBD1 matching 8 bases. Germline CDR1 and CDR2: SEHNR and FQNEAQ (reference sequence). This CDR3 region has 14 residues. Germline trimming cut 2 bases from V and 7 bases from J; bases unmatched to any gene: 4. The CDR3 is CASSLMGQDQPQHF. CDR3 DNA: TGTGCCAGCAGCTTAATGGGACAGGACCAGCCCCAGCATTTT.

Only a few counts were recorded for this clonotype. The J gene is TRBJ2-1, the V gene TRBV12-3 or TRBV12-4; 9 nucleotides line up with TRBD2. V lost 6 bases to trimming and J lost 6 bases; unmatched junction nucleotides: 6. The CDR3 length is 14 residues. In DNA, the CDR3 is TGTGCCAGCAGCAATAGCGGGAGACTCAATGAGCAGTTCTTC. It specifies CASSNSGRLNEQFF.

The J gene is TRBJ2-1, the V gene TRBV29-1; D not certain. The germline V gene encodes CDR1 SQVTM and CDR2 ANQGSEA. This CDR3 has 11 residues. V was clipped by 0 bases and J by 9 bases, with 6 bases between them. The CDR3 region has the DNA TGCAGCGTTGAAGAGGTTGGTGAGCAGTTCTTC. It yields the protein CSVEEVGEQFF.